Listed below are T cell receptor beta chains from one sample, sequenced in a study of cytomegalovirus exposure and HLA in healthy donors. Repertoires were generated with immunoSEQ multiplex PCR, while TCRdb's copy carries only in-frame clones and drops some. This table has about 190,000 clones, roughly three quarters appearing once. The source material was PBMCs. The receptors derive from a woman aged 18-35 years in good health and CMV-seronegative. CDR3s include the opening cysteine and the closing phenylalanine or tryptophan. Fields, in order: clone size, V gene, D gene, J gene, CDR3 length, CDR3 DNA, CDR3 protein. The D gene is left open where the match is weak. Clone size is stated in some rows and not others, as once, few, many or a class when expanded.

size: .; V: TRBV5-1; D: TRBD2; J: TRBJ2-7; length: 14; DNA: TGCGCCAGCAGCTTAACTAGCGGGGCCTACGAGCAGTACTTC; CDR3: CASSLTSGAYEQYF
size: once; V: TRBV27; D: TRBD2; J: TRBJ2-5; length: 15; DNA: TGTGCCAGCAGTTTATATTCTAGCGGTGGAGAGACCCAGTACTTC; CDR3: CASSLYSSGGETQYF
size: few; V: TRBV6-6; D: .; J: TRBJ2-7; length: 12; DNA: TGTGCCAGCAGTTACTCGTTACGGGATTTGTACTTC; CDR3: CASSYSLRDLYF
size: .; V: TRBV19; D: .; J: TRBJ1-1; length: 13; DNA: TGTGCCAGTTACAGGGTGGCTAACACTGAAGCTTTCTTT; CDR3: CASYRVANTEAFF
size: once; V: TRBV29-1; D: .; J: TRBJ2-1; length: 11; DNA: TGCAGCGTGGGGGCTCGGAATGAGCAGTTCTTC; CDR3: CSVGARNEQFF
size: .; V: TRBV5-4; D: .; J: TRBJ2-7; length: 13; DNA: TGTGCCAGCAGCTCAAGACAGTCCTACGAGCAGTACTTC; CDR3: CASSSRQSYEQYF
size: .; V: TRBV9; D: TRBD1; J: TRBJ1-1; length: 13; DNA: TGTGCCAGCAGCGAGGGGGCACGCACTGAAGCTTTCTTT; CDR3: CASSEGARTEAFF
size: .; V: TRBV28; D: .; J: TRBJ1-3; length: 15; DNA: TGTGCCAGCAGTTTGACAGGACTAGCAGGAAACACCATATATTTT; CDR3: CASSLTGLAGNTIYF
size: .; V: TRBV18; D: TRBD1; J: TRBJ1-1; length: 16; DNA: TGTGCCAGCTCACCACTTAGGGACAGGGGTACGACTGAAGCTTTCTTT; CDR3: CASSPLRDRGTTEAFF
size: few; V: TRBV28; D: .; J: TRBJ1-1; length: 15; DNA: TGTGCCAGCAGTTCACTCCATCGACAGCACACTGAAGCTTTCTTT; CDR3: CASSSLHRQHTEAFF
size: .; V: TRBV27; D: .; J: TRBJ1-2; length: 17; DNA: TGTGCCAGCAGTTTATCGCGCCTTCGAGGATCTAACTATGGCTACACCTTC; CDR3: CASSLSRLRGSNYGYTF
size: .; V: TRBV7-9; D: .; J: TRBJ1-2; length: 14; DNA: TGTTCCAGCAGCTTAGATGGAGGTGGCTATGGCTACACCTTC; CDR3: CSSSLDGGGYGYTF
size: few; V: TRBV28; D: .; J: TRBJ2-6; length: 15; DNA: TGTGCCAGCAGTTTAGCGGGATCTGGGGCCAACGTCCTGACTTTC; CDR3: CASSLAGSGANVLTF
size: .; V: TRBV4-1; D: TRBD1; J: TRBJ1-2; length: 15; DNA: TGCGCCAGCAGCCAAGAACAGGGGGCTTTAACCCCCTACACCTTC; CDR3: CASSQEQGALTPYTF
size: .; V: TRBV27; D: .; J: TRBJ2-1; length: 16; DNA: TGTGCCAGCAGTTTATCGGTACTAGCAGGCTACAATGAGCAGTTCTTC; CDR3: CASSLSVLAGYNEQFF
size: .; V: TRBV27; D: .; J: TRBJ2-3; length: 11; DNA: TGTGCCAGCAGTGGAGGAGATACGCAGTATTTT; CDR3: CASSGGDTQYF
size: .; V: TRBV27; D: .; J: TRBJ2-1; length: 13; DNA: TGTGCCAGCAGCCTCTCTTCCTACAATGAGCAGTTCTTC; CDR3: CASSLSSYNEQFF
size: .; V: TRBV5-1; D: TRBD2; J: TRBJ2-5; length: 15; DNA: TGCGCCAGCAGCTTCACTAGCGGAAACCAAGAGACCCAGTACTTC; CDR3: CASSFTSGNQETQYF
size: .; V: TRBV28; D: .; J: TRBJ2-5; length: 15; DNA: TGTGCCAGCAGCGGCGGGGCGGGGAGACAAGAGACCCAGTACTTC; CDR3: CASSGGAGRQETQYF
size: .; V: TRBV29-1; D: TRBD1; J: TRBJ1-1; length: 16; DNA: TGCAGCGTCGGGTTGAAGACAGGGGTATTGAACACTGAAGCTTTCTTT; CDR3: CSVGLKTGVLNTEAFF
size: few; V: TRBV29-1; D: .; J: TRBJ2-3; length: 15; DNA: TGCAGCGGAAAAGTTGGTCTGCGGGCAACAGATACGCAGTATTTT; CDR3: CSGKVGLRATDTQYF
size: .; V: TRBV4-3; D: TRBD2; J: TRBJ2-3; length: 19; DNA: TGCGCCAGCAGCCAAGATCACACGCGGGCTAGCGGAGACACAGATACGCAGTATTTT; CDR3: CASSQDHTRASGDTDTQYF
size: .; V: TRBV7-3; D: TRBD2; J: TRBJ2-2; length: 17; DNA: TGTGCCAGCAGCTTATATAGCGGGGGGGCTTTCACCGGGGAGCTGTTTTTT; CDR3: CASSLYSGGAFTGELFF
size: .; V: TRBV11-2; D: .; J: TRBJ2-7; length: 13; DNA: TGTGCCAGCAGCTTAATCCTCCTTAGCGAGCAGTACTTC; CDR3: CASSLILLSEQYF
size: once; V: TRBV5-1; D: TRBD1; J: TRBJ1-1; length: 13; DNA: TGCGCCAGCAGCTTGGTAGGACAGGTTCAAGCTTTCTTT; CDR3: CASSLVGQVQAFF
size: .; V: TRBV5-1; D: .; J: TRBJ2-3; length: 15; DNA: TGCGCCAGCAGCCCTACTAGCAAGGTCGTGGATACGCAGTATTTT; CDR3: CASSPTSKVVDTQYF
size: .; V: TRBV10-1; D: .; J: TRBJ2-3; length: 14; DNA: TGCGCCAGCAGGGCGGGGATGGCCGGAGATACGCAGTATTTT; CDR3: CASRAGMAGDTQYF